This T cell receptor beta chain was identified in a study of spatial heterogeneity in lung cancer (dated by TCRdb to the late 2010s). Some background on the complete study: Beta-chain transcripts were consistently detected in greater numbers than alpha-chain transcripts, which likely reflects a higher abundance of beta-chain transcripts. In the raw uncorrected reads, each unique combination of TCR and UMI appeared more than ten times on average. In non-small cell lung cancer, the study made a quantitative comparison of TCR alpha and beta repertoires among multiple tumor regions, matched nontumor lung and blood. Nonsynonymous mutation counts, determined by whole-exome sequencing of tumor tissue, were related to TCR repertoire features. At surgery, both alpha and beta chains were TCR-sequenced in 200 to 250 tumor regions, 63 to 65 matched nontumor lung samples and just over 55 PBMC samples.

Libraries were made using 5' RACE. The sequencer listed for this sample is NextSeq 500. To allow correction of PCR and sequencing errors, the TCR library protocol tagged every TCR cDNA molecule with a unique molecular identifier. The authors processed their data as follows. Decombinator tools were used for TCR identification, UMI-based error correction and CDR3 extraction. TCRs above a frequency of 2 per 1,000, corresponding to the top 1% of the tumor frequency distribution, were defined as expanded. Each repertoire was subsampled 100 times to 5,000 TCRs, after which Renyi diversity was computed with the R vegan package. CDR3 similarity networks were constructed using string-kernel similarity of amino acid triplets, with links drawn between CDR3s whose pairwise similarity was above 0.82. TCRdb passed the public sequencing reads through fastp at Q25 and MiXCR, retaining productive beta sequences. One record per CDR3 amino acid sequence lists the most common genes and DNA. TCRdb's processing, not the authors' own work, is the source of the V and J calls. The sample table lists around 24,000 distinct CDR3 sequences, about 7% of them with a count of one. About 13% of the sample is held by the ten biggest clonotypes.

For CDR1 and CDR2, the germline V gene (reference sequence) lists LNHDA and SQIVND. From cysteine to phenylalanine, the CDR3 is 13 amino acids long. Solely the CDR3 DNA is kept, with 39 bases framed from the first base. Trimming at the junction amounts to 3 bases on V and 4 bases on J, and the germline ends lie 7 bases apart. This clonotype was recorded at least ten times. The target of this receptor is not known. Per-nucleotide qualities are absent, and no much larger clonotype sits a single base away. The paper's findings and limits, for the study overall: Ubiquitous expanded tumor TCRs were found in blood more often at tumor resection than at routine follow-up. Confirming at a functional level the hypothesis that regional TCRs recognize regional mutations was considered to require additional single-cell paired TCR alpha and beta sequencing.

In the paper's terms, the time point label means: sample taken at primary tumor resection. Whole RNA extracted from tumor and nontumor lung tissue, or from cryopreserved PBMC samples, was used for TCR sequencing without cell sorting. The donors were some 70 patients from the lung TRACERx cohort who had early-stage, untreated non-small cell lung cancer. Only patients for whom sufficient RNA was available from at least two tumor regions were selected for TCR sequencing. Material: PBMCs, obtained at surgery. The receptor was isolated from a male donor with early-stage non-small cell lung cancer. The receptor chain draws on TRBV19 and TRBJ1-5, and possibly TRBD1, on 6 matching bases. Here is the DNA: TGTGCCAGTAGTATCACAGGGAATCAGCCCCAGCATTTT. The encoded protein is CASSITGNQPQHF.